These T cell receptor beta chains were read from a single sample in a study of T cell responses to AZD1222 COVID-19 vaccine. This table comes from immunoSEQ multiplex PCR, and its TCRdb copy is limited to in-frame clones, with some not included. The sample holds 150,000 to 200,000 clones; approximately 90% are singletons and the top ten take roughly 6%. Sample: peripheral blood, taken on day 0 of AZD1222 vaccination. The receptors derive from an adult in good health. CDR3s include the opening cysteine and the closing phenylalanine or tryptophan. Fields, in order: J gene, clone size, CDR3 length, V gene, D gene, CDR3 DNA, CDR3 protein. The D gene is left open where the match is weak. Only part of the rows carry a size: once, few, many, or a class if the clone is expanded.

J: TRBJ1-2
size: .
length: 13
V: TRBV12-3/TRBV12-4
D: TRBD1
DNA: TGTGCCAGCAGTCAAAGGACAGGAATAGGCTACACCTTC
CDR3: CASSQRTGIGYTF

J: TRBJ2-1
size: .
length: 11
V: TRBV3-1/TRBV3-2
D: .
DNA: TGTGCCAGCAGCCAAGGGTATGAGCAGTTCTTC
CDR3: CASSQGYEQFF

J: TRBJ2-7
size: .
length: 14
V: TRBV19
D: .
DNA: TGTGCCAGTAGTATTGGGCTATCCTCATACGAGCAGTACTTC
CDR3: CASSIGLSSYEQYF

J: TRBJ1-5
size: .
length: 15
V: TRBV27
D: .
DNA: TGTGCCAGCAGTGCCCGCGGGGTTGGCAATCAGCCCCAGCATTTT
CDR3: CASSARGVGNQPQHF

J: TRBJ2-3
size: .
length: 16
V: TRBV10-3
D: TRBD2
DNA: TGTGCCATCAGTGGTTTAGCGGGAGGAACCACAGATACGCAGTATTTT
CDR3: CAISGLAGGTTDTQYF

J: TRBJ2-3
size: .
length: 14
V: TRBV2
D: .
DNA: TGTGCCAGCAGCCGAGGCGGCAGCACAGATACGCAGTATTTT
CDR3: CASSRGGSTDTQYF

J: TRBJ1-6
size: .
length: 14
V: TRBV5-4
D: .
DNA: TGTGCCAGCACCACCGGGGCCGGGGATTCACCCCTCCACTTT
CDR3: CASTTGAGDSPLHF

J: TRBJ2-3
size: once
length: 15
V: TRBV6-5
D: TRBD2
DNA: TGTGCCAGCAGCTACCGGACTAGCGGCACAGATACGCAGTATTTT
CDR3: CASSYRTSGTDTQYF

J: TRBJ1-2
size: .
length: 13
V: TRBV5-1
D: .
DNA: TGCGCCAGCAGCTCTACAGGGTCCTATGGCTACACCTTC
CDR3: CASSSTGSYGYTF

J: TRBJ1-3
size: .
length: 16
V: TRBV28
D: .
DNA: TGTGCCAGCAGTTTTGGGGGGAGTAGCTCTGGAAACACCATATATTTT
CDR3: CASSFGGSSSGNTIYF

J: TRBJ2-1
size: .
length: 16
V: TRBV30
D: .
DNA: TGTGCCTGGAGTGTATTGGCGGCGGGGGACAACAATGAGCAGTTCTTC
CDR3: CAWSVLAAGDNNEQFF

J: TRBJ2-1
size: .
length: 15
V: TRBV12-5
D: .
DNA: TGTGCTAGTGGTTTGGGGGCCGGTAGGGGCAATGAGCAGTTCTTC
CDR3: CASGLGAGRGNEQFF

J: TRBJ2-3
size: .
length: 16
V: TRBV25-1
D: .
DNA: TGTGCCAGCAGTGAGGACAGATCGCCACACACAGATACGCAGTATTTT
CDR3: CASSEDRSPHTDTQYF

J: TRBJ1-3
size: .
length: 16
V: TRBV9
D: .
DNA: TGTGCCAGCAGCTCCACCGGACAGCGCTCTGGAAACACCATATATTTT
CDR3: CASSSTGQRSGNTIYF

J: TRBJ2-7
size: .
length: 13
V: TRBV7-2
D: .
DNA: TGTGCCAGCAGCTCACCCGGCTCCTACGAGCAGTACTTC
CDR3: CASSSPGSYEQYF

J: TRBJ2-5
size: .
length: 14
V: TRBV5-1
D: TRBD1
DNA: TGCGCCAGCAGGCCTCCGGGACAGGGAGAGACCCAGTACTTC
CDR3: CASRPPGQGETQYF

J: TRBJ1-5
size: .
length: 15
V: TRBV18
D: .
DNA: TGTGCCAGCTCACTTGGTTGGGGGCGCGGTCAGCCCCAGCATTTT
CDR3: CASSLGWGRGQPQHF

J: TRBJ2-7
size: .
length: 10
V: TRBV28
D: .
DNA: TGTGCCAGCAGTTTTAACGAGCAGTACTTC
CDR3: CASSFNEQYF

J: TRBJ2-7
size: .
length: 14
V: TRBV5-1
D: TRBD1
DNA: TGCGCCAGCAGCCTCTCTACAGGGGAACACGAGCAGTACTTC
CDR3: CASSLSTGEHEQYF

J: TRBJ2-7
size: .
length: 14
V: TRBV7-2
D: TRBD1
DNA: TGTGCCAGCAGCCTGGACAGGGGCCCGTACGAGCAGTACTTC
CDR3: CASSLDRGPYEQYF

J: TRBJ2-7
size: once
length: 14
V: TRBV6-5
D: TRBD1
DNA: TGTGCCATCAGGAGGGGGACAGGGAGCTACGAGCAGTACTTC
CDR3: CAIRRGTGSYEQYF

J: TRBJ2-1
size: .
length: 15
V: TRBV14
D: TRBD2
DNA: TGTGCCAGCAGCCGGGGGACTAGCGGGATTGTTGAGCAGTTCTTC
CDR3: CASSRGTSGIVEQFF

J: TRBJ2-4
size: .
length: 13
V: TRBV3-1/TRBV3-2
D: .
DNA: TGTGCCAGCAGCCAAGGGTCCCAAAACATTCAGTACTTC
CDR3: CASSQGSQNIQYF

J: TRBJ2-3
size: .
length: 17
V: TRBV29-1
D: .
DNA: TGCAGCGTTGCCGACCGTCGAAGGGGGAGGAGCACAGATACGCAGTATTTT
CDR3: CSVADRRRGRSTDTQYF

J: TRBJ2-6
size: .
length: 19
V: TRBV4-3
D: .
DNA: TGCGCCAGCAGCCAAGGGCGGGGACTCCTCCGCTCTGGGGCCAACGTCCTGACTTTC
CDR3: CASSQGRGLLRSGANVLTF

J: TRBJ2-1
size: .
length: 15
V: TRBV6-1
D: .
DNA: TGTGCCAGCAGTGAAGGGGGACCCCGCTACAATGAGCAGTTCTTC
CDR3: CASSEGGPRYNEQFF

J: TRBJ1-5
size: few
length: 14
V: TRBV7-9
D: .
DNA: TGTGCCAGCAGCCCCCTTACCGGGATCGAGCCCCAGCATTTT
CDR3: CASSPLTGIEPQHF

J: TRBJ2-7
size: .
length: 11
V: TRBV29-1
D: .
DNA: TGCAGCGTTGTTAGGGGCGGGGAGCAGTACTTC
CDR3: CSVVRGGEQYF

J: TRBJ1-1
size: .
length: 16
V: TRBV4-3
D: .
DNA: TGCGCCAGCAGCCCCGGGGGCCCCAGGGTAGGTAGTGAAGCTTTCTTT
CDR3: CASSPGGPRVGSEAFF

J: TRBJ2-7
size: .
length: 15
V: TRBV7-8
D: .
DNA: TGTGCCAGCAGCCCCCATCAGGGGCCCTCCTACGAGCAGTACTTC
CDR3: CASSPHQGPSYEQYF

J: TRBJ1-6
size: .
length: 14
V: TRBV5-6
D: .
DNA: TGTGCCAGCAGCTTGGGAGGGATTAATTCACCCCTCCACTTT
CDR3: CASSLGGINSPLHF

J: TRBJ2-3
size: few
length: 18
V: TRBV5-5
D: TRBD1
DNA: TGTGCCAGCAGCTTGTTGGGGACAGGGGTAGGGAGCACAGATACGCAGTATTTT
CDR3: CASSLLGTGVGSTDTQYF

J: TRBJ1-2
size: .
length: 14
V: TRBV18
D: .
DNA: TGTGCCAGCTCACTAGCCGACAGGAATTATGGCTACACCTTC
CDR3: CASSLADRNYGYTF

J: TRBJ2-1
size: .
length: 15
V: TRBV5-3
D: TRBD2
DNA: TGTGCCAGAAGCCCGCGGGAGGGGATCTACAATGAGCAGTTCTTC
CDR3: CARSPREGIYNEQFF

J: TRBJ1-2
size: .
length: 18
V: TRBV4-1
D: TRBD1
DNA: TGCGCCAGCAGCCAAGATGCTGGACAGGGGGCGTTTTACTATGGCTACACCTTC
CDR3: CASSQDAGQGAFYYGYTF

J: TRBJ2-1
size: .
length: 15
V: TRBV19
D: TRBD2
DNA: TGTGCCAGTAGTATTAGCGGGGGCCGATACAATGAGCAGTTCTTC
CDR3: CASSISGGRYNEQFF

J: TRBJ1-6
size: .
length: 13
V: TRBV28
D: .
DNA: TGTGCCAGCATCGAGACGACGGATTCACCCCTCCACTTT
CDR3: CASIETTDSPLHF

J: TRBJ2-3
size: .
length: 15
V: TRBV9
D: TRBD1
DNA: TGTGCCTCCCAAAGTGGGACAGGGATCCCAGATACGCAGTATTTT
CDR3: CASQSGTGIPDTQYF

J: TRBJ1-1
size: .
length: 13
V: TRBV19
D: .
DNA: TGTGCCAGTAGTACGTGGGGGAACACTGAAGCTTTCTTT
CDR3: CASSTWGNTEAFF

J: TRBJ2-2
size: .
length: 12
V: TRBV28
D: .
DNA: TGTGCCAGCAGTTCCCCCGTCAGGGAGCTGTTTTTT
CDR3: CASSSPVRELFF

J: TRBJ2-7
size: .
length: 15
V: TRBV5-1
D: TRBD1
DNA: TGCGCCAGCAGCGTGGGACAGGGCGGCTCCTACGAGCAGTACTTC
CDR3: CASSVGQGGSYEQYF